The sequence of this T cell receptor (beta chain) was determined in a study of cytomegalovirus exposure and HLA in healthy donors. General study points: Among the CMV-associated chains, three were confirmed in vitro as specific for CMV antigens. Most TCR beta V segments were productive about 90% or about 30% of the time in an earlier analysis. Sequences of the TCR beta chain were said to predict the HLA-A and HLA-B alleles of most subjects accurately.

In this sample, this clone turned up a few times. Antigen specificity is unknown. 13 Jbeta primers and 60 Vbeta primers were used for the PCR. The assay was immunoSEQ multiplex PCR, and TCRdb's table has in-frame clones only and misses some. The sample consists of under 150,000 clones, around 82% of them appearing once. CDR3 length: 15 amino acids. Germline-derived CDR1 and CDR2 are SGHVS and FQNEAQ. V shed 3 bases and J 6 bases; nucleotides not matched to a gene: 8. This chain links TRBV7-8 with TRBJ2-1; 7 bases are a match to TRBD1. Material for sequencing was PBMCs. The sequence was collected from a woman aged 40 to 49 in good health and CMV-seropositive. The CDR3 reads CASSLGQWLGNEQFF. CDR3 sequence (DNA): TGTGCCAGCAGCTTGGGACAGTGGCTCGGCAATGAGCAGTTCTTC.